This is a list of T cell receptor beta chains from one sample in a study of blood T cell repertoires in COVID-19. Assay: immunoSEQ multiplex PCR; the TCRdb copy retains only in-frame clones and omits some. The top ten clones hold around 3.5% of a sample with 200,000 to 300,000 clones, approximately 82% of them seen once. Material for sequencing was peripheral blood. All receptors derive from a young woman with acute or convalescent COVID-19. Each CDR3 is given with its conserved first and last residue. Fields, in order: clone size, J gene, V gene, D gene, CDR3 DNA, CDR3 protein. D genes are given only for firm matches. A row's size may be missing; if present it is once, few, many or a size class.

>-|TRBJ2-5|TRBV6-2/TRBV6-3|TRBD2
TGTGCCAGCAGTCTTAGCGGGATGGTTTACTTC
CASSLSGMVYF
>-|TRBJ2-1|TRBV6-6|TRBD2
TGTGCCAGCAGCTACACCGGGACTAACAAAAATGAGCAGTTCTTC
CASSYTGTNKNEQFF
>-|TRBJ1-2|TRBV9|-
TGTGCCAGCAGCGTAGCTACGGGGTCTTCGGGGTATGGCTACACCTTC
CASSVATGSSGYGYTF
>once|TRBJ2-5|TRBV10-3|-
TGTGCCATCGGGCAGGGGGGAGAGACCCAGTACTTC
CAIGQGGETQYF
>-|TRBJ2-4|TRBV1|-
TGCACCAGCAACCGCGGGGCCGAGGTTGGCAAAAACATTCAGTACTTC
CTSNRGAEVGKNIQYF
>-|TRBJ2-5|TRBV5-6|TRBD2
TGTGCCAGCAGCTTGTACCGCCTAGCGGGGCGCTACCAAGAGACCCAGTACTTC
CASSLYRLAGRYQETQYF
>-|TRBJ1-3|TRBV5-5|TRBD1
TGTGCCAGCAGCTTGGGTTCCGGGACAGGGACAGGAAACACCATATATTTT
CASSLGSGTGTGNTIYF
>once|TRBJ2-7|TRBV6-2/TRBV6-3|TRBD1
TGTGCCAGCAGTCGGGTCCGGGACAGGGAAAACTTC
CASSRVRDRENF
>-|TRBJ2-5|TRBV2|-
TGTGCCAGCAGTGGTCGGGGGGCGGAGACCCAGTACTTC
CASSGRGAETQYF
>-|TRBJ2-3|TRBV11-1|TRBD2
TGTGCCAGCAGCTTAGGGCTAGCGGACCTCACAGATACGCAGTATTTT
CASSLGLADLTDTQYF
>-|TRBJ1-1|TRBV11-2|-
TGTGCCAGCAGCTTTTCGGGTTGGGCTGAAGCTTTCTTT
CASSFSGWAEAFF
>-|TRBJ1-2|TRBV2|-
TGTGCCAGCAGTGAAGAGTTTCCGGCTGGTCGGGTTGGCTACACCTTC
CASSEEFPAGRVGYTF
>-|TRBJ2-2|TRBV18|TRBD2
TGTGCCAGCTCACGGCTAGCGGAAACGAACACCGGGGAGCTGTTTTTT
CASSRLAETNTGELFF
>few|TRBJ1-1|TRBV27|TRBD1
TGTGCCAGCAGTCCGAAAGACAGGGAATCTGAAGCTTTCTTT
CASSPKDRESEAFF
>-|TRBJ2-7|TRBV11-2|-
TGTGCCAGCAGCTGGGGCGGATCCTACGAGCAGTACTTC
CASSWGGSYEQYF
>-|TRBJ1-1|TRBV10-3|TRBD1
TGTGCCATCAGGACCGGGACAGGGACCACTGAAGCTTTCTTT
CAIRTGTGTTEAFF
>medium-sized|TRBJ2-1|TRBV6-4|TRBD1
TGTGCCAGCAGTGACTCTCCGACAGGGGGCAATGAGCAGTTCTTC
CASSDSPTGGNEQFF
>-|TRBJ2-7|TRBV7-6|-
TGTGCCAGCAGCTTGTTTGGGGCAGGACGTTCCTACGAGCAGTACTTC
CASSLFGAGRSYEQYF
>-|TRBJ2-1|TRBV2|-
TGTGCCAGCACGGACAGTTACAATGAGCAGTTCTTC
CASTDSYNEQFF
>-|TRBJ2-1|TRBV30|-
TGTGCCTGGAGCCGAACAGGGAATGAGCAGTTCTTC
CAWSRTGNEQFF